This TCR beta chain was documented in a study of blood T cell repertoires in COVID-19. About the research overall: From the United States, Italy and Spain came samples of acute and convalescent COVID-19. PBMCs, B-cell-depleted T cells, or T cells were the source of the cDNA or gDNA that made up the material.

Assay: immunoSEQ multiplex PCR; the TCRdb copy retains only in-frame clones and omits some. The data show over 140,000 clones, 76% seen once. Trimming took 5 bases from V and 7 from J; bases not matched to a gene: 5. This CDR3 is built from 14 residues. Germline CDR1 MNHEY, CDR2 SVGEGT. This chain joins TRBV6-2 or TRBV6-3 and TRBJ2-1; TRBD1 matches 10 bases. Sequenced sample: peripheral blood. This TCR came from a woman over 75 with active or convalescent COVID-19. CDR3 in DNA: TGTGCCAGCAGTAGGGACAGGGGAAGGAATGAGCAGTTCTTC. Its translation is CASSRDRGRNEQFF.